The present T cell receptor (beta chain) was sequenced within a study of spatial heterogeneity in lung cancer. For the study at large: In the raw reads, each unique TCR and UMI combination was present more than ten times on average. Study results and caveats: Tumor TCRs that were ubiquitous and expanded showed up in blood more at resection than follow-up.

V lost 5 bases, J lost 6 bases, and 6 bases stayed unmatched. This CDR3 spans 13 amino acids. This sample's time point: sample taken at primary tumor resection. Sequencing of whole RNA from tumor, nontumor lung or frozen PBMC involved no sorting. Untreated early-stage non-small cell lung cancer patients, around 72 in total, were the donors. This clonotype was observed at least ten times. As yet, its antigen is unknown. The presence of a unique molecular identifier marked each TCR cDNA molecule. TCRdb reanalysed the 5' RACE reads using MiXCR and keeps one entry per CDR3 protein. The repertoire holds tens of thousands of distinct CDR3 sequences, with roughly 4.5% as singletons.

The V and J genes are TRBV12-3 or TRBV12-4 and TRBJ2-7, with TRBD1 identical over 8 bases. This receptor was taken from a male donor with early-stage non-small cell lung cancer. The material was PBMCs, obtained at surgery. Here the CDR3 reads CASSRRQGTEQYF. DNA for the CDR3: TGTGCCAGCAGTCGCAGACAGGGGACCGAGCAGTACTTC.